This T cell receptor (beta chain) comes out of a study of response to subunit inactivated influenza vaccine. Study results and caveats: The authors put forward the suggestion that each seasonal influenza vaccination may bring in only a limited number of new T cells.

V gave up 5 bases and J gave up 3 bases; unmatched junction bases: 5. Germline values: CDR1 KGHDR, CDR2 SFDVKD. The CDR3 extends over 15 amino acids. Via MiXCR, TCRdb re-called the RT-PCR reads, giving one row per CDR3 protein. The profile shows hundreds of thousands of distinct CDR3 sequences, approximately 23% of them singletons. This clonotype was found many times. Its matching antigen is unknown. This receptor was obtained from a man aged 45 to 70 who received an inactivated influenza vaccine. The V and J genes are TRBV24-1 and TRBJ2-2, with TRBD1 matching over 7 bases. Here the sequenced sample was PBMCs from blood, taken about 20 months after vaccination. The CDR3 nucleotides read TGTGCCACCAGTGTTGCGACAGGGTACACCGGGGAGCTGTTTTTT. Translation gives CATSVATGYTGELFF.